This is a list of T cell receptor beta chains from one sample in a study of T cell clusters in autoimmune cytopenias. Using the multiplex PCR reads, TCRdb records one entry per CDR3 protein without DNA. The table lists under 3,500 distinct CDR3 sequences. Sequencing was carried out using peripheral blood. All receptors derive from a human donor with an autoimmune cytopenia, with autoimmune hepatitis or in good health (not recorded which). Each CDR3 is given with its conserved first and last residue. Not all rows give a size; the values are once, few, many and, for expanded clones, a class.

clone size,V gene,J gene,CDR3 protein
medium-sized,TRBV10-3,TRBJ2-2,CAINPGRNTGELFF
.,TRBV5-4,TRBJ2-5,CASSPGAGVGETQYF
medium-sized,TRBV19,TRBJ2-7,CASSLHRYEQYF
medium-sized,TRBV30,TRBJ1-5,CAWSGGYHQPQHF
.,TRBV5-6,TRBJ2-1,CASSSTSGIYNEQFF
medium-sized,TRBV7-9,TRBJ2-3,CASSPGDFRTDTQYF
medium-sized,TRBV7-9,TRBJ2-7,CASSRDRGSYEQYF
medium-sized,TRBV7-9,TRBJ2-5,CASSRWQETQYF
medium-sized,TRBV7-9,TRBJ1-1,CASSFGQGLNTEAFF
medium-sized,TRBV30,TRBJ1-1,CAWRKSGQRNTEAFF
medium-sized,TRBV12-3/TRBV12-4,TRBJ1-2,CASSPDNYGYTF
medium-sized,TRBV12-3/TRBV12-4,TRBJ1-2,CASRTTGRVRYTF
.,TRBV28,TRBJ2-3,CASQPSGRPTDTQYF
large,TRBV12-3/TRBV12-4,TRBJ1-2,CASSFQPDGYTF
medium-sized,TRBV28,TRBJ2-4,CASKTGLLAKNIQYF
medium-sized,TRBV7-9,TRBJ1-6,CASSSTGGGKNSPLHF
large,TRBV14,TRBJ2-7,CASSQDRRTAAYEQYF
.,TRBV7-6,TRBJ2-3,CASSLGSWRGVADTQYF
.,TRBV4-2,TRBJ2-7,CASSPLGTSYEQYF
.,TRBV7-9,TRBJ1-3,CASSQDKGNTIYF
.,TRBV20-1,TRBJ2-7,CSAPGQVYEQYF
medium-sized,TRBV19,TRBJ1-2,CASSVSLWQGDDYGYTF
medium-sized,TRBV30,TRBJ2-5,CAWSPAEETQYF
.,TRBV6-1,TRBJ1-2,CASRTGTGTYGYTF
large,TRBV19,TRBJ2-1,CASRVAGLYYNEQFF
large,TRBV29-1,TRBJ2-2,CSARGAGELFF
.,TRBV28,TRBJ2-7,CATGGTDLSYEQYF
medium-sized,TRBV5-1,TRBJ1-2,CASGMVVGYGYTF
medium-sized,TRBV5-6,TRBJ2-7,CASSLDSRTYEQYF
medium-sized,TRBV19,TRBJ2-1,CASSPPPLGPLPYNEQFF
.,TRBV20-1,TRBJ2-3,CSAEIAVGDTQYF
.,TRBV21-1,TRBJ2-2,CASSKDLAGATGELFF
medium-sized,TRBV7-2,TRBJ2-7,CASSYDSPGEQYF
.,TRBV5-1,TRBJ2-3,CASSLGWAQQGQLTDTQYF
.,TRBV20-1,TRBJ2-1,CSARDGGLAGEGRQFF
medium-sized,TRBV6-5,TRBJ2-2,CASSQGRVTGELFF
large,TRBV15,TRBJ2-7,CATSREERSPYEQYF
medium-sized,TRBV19,TRBJ2-2,CASRGGPNTGELFF
.,TRBV12-3/TRBV12-4,TRBJ2-3,CASSGLAGPTDTQYF
medium-sized,TRBV5-1,TRBJ1-6,CASSLGWAAGSPLHF
.,TRBV5-1,TRBJ2-3,CASSLWGTSGLTDTQYF
hyperexpanded,TRBV30,TRBJ1-2,CAGDSHLNYGYTF
medium-sized,TRBV6-5,TRBJ1-5,CASSERYGNQPQHF
medium-sized,TRBV5-1,TRBJ2-7,CASSLGYEQYF
medium-sized,TRBV28,TRBJ2-5,CASSEVGVGIQETQYF
.,TRBV12-3/TRBV12-4,TRBJ2-5,CASSYSGLAQETQYF